Listed below are T cell receptor beta chains from one sample, sequenced in a study of blood T cell repertoires in COVID-19. Clones were sequenced by immunoSEQ multiplex PCR, and TCRdb holds only the in-frame ones, with some missing. The table shows 400,000 or so clones, with about nine tenths occurring only once. Sequencing was carried out using peripheral blood. The receptors derive from a woman in her thirties or forties with COVID-19, enrolled during active disease. CDR3s include the opening cysteine and the closing phenylalanine or tryptophan. The D gene is left open where the match is weak. A row's size may be missing; if present it is once, few, many or a size class.

V: TRBV2; size: NA; J: TRBJ2-3; D: TRBD2; DNA: TGTGCCAGCAGGGAGACTAGCGGGGGGGCTGTGGATACGCAGTATTTT; CDR3: CASRETSGGAVDTQYF
V: TRBV10-1; size: NA; J: TRBJ1-1; D: NA; DNA: TGCGCCAGCAGTAGCAACGAGGGGGTGATGAACACTGAAGCTTTCTTT; CDR3: CASSSNEGVMNTEAFF
V: TRBV25-1; size: NA; J: TRBJ1-1; D: NA; DNA: TGTGCCAGCAGTGGACAGGACCTAGGCCCTGAAGCTTTCTTT; CDR3: CASSGQDLGPEAFF
V: TRBV7-2; size: NA; J: TRBJ1-5; D: NA; DNA: TGTGCCAGCAGCCCGCGGGGCGGAGGGCAGCCCCAGCATTTT; CDR3: CASSPRGGGQPQHF
V: TRBV14; size: NA; J: TRBJ2-2; D: TRBD1; DNA: TGTGCCAGCAGCCGGACAGGGGCGAACACCGGGGAGCTGTTTTTT; CDR3: CASSRTGANTGELFF
V: TRBV6-6; size: NA; J: TRBJ1-2; D: NA; DNA: TGTGCCAGCCAGGGGTATACTGGCTACACCTTC; CDR3: CASQGYTGYTF
V: TRBV4-3; size: few; J: TRBJ1-5; D: NA; DNA: TGCGCCAGCAGCCAAGATCCCGTCCCCAGACAGGATAGCAATCAGCCCCAGCATTTT; CDR3: CASSQDPVPRQDSNQPQHF
V: TRBV18; size: NA; J: TRBJ2-2; D: TRBD2; DNA: TGTGCCAGCTCATCCCGACTAGCGGGAAGAAACACCGGGGAGCTGTTTTTT; CDR3: CASSSRLAGRNTGELFF
V: TRBV15; size: NA; J: TRBJ2-5; D: NA; DNA: TGTGCCACCAGCTTAGGGGCCCAACAAGAGACCCAGTACTTC; CDR3: CATSLGAQQETQYF
V: TRBV4-3; size: once; J: TRBJ2-1; D: TRBD2; DNA: TGCGCCAGCAGCCCCCGGGACTACCAACCCTACAATGAGCAGTTCTTC; CDR3: CASSPRDYQPYNEQFF
V: TRBV7-8; size: NA; J: TRBJ2-3; D: TRBD1; DNA: TGTGCCAGCAGCACCCGACAGGGAACGCAGTATTTT; CDR3: CASSTRQGTQYF
V: TRBV4-2; size: NA; J: TRBJ2-3; D: TRBD1; DNA: TGTGCCAGCAGCCGGACAGGGCCAATGGGCACAGATACGCAGTATTTT; CDR3: CASSRTGPMGTDTQYF
V: TRBV7-6; size: NA; J: TRBJ1-6; D: NA; DNA: TGTGCCAGCAGCTTACGGGGGAAGGGTTCACCCCTCCACTTT; CDR3: CASSLRGKGSPLHF
V: TRBV29-1; size: NA; J: TRBJ1-2; D: NA; DNA: TGCAGCGTTGTTGCGGCAGCTAACTATGGCTACACCTTC; CDR3: CSVVAAANYGYTF
V: TRBV14; size: NA; J: TRBJ2-7; D: NA; DNA: TGTGCCAGCAGCCCCGAGATGGGGGGAAAGCCTCACTACGAGCAGTACTTC; CDR3: CASSPEMGGKPHYEQYF
V: TRBV14; size: NA; J: TRBJ1-2; D: TRBD1; DNA: TGTGCCAGCAGCCGAGCACAGGGGAGCAACTATGGCTACACCTTC; CDR3: CASSRAQGSNYGYTF
V: TRBV30; size: NA; J: TRBJ2-1; D: NA; DNA: TGTGCCTGGAGTGGGGGTCCGGGGGTCAATGAGCAGTTCTTC; CDR3: CAWSGGPGVNEQFF
V: TRBV12-3/TRBV12-4; size: NA; J: TRBJ2-2; D: NA; DNA: TGTGCCAGCAGTTTTTCAGCCGGGGAGCTGTTTTTT; CDR3: CASSFSAGELFF
V: TRBV19; size: few; J: TRBJ2-7; D: TRBD1; DNA: TGTGCCAGTAGCAGGACAGGGTTAGGCTCCTACGAGCAGTACTTC; CDR3: CASSRTGLGSYEQYF
V: TRBV9; size: NA; J: TRBJ1-4; D: NA; DNA: TGTGCCAGCAGCCTTGCAACTAATGAAAAACTGTTTTTT; CDR3: CASSLATNEKLFF
V: TRBV6-2/TRBV6-3; size: few; J: TRBJ2-5; D: NA; DNA: TGTGCCAGCAGTTCGACAGAGCAAGAGACCCAGTACTTC; CDR3: CASSSTEQETQYF
V: TRBV7-9; size: NA; J: TRBJ1-2; D: NA; DNA: TGTGCCAGCAGAAAATGGTTGGAGGTCCATGGCTACACCTTC; CDR3: CASRKWLEVHGYTF
V: TRBV3-1/TRBV3-2; size: NA; J: TRBJ2-5; D: TRBD2; DNA: TGTGCCAGCAGCCAACCTCGACTAGCGGGAGGCAGAGGAGAGACCCAGTACTTC; CDR3: CASSQPRLAGGRGETQYF
V: TRBV7-9; size: NA; J: TRBJ2-2; D: NA; DNA: TGTGCCAGCAGCTCTTCAGGGCGCGGGGAGCTGTTTTTT; CDR3: CASSSSGRGELFF
V: TRBV28; size: NA; J: TRBJ1-6; D: TRBD1; DNA: TGTGCCAGCAGCCTCAGGGGGCGCGGTACACCCCTCCACTTT; CDR3: CASSLRGRGTPLHF
V: TRBV5-5; size: NA; J: TRBJ1-3; D: TRBD1; DNA: TGTGCCAGCAGCCCGCTCGACAGGGGGTCTGGAAACACCATATATTTT; CDR3: CASSPLDRGSGNTIYF
V: TRBV18; size: NA; J: TRBJ2-5; D: NA; DNA: TGTGCCAGCTCACCGAGCCAAGAGACCCAGTACTTC; CDR3: CASSPSQETQYF
V: TRBV6-5; size: NA; J: TRBJ1-5; D: NA; DNA: TGTGCCAGCAGTACACAGGGTCCCGGACAGCCCCAGCATTTT; CDR3: CASSTQGPGQPQHF
V: TRBV11-2; size: NA; J: TRBJ2-1; D: NA; DNA: TGTGCCAGCAGCTTAGATCCAGGGAACAATGAGCAGTTCTTC; CDR3: CASSLDPGNNEQFF
V: TRBV25-1; size: NA; J: TRBJ2-7; D: TRBD2; DNA: TGTGCCACCCGGTGGACGGGACTAGTATTCTCCGAGCAGTACTTC; CDR3: CATRWTGLVFSEQYF
V: TRBV12-3/TRBV12-4; size: NA; J: TRBJ2-3; D: NA; DNA: TGTGCCAGCAGTTTCCGGGACTTTCGGTATTTT; CDR3: CASSFRDFRYF
V: TRBV7-2; size: NA; J: TRBJ1-2; D: NA; DNA: TGTGCCAGCAGCTTAACGGACAAAGTGGGGGCGAACTATGGCTACACCTTC; CDR3: CASSLTDKVGANYGYTF
V: TRBV24-1; size: NA; J: TRBJ1-3; D: NA; DNA: TGTGCCACCAAAATCCCGGGAGTTCCTCGCTCTGGAAACACCATATATTTT; CDR3: CATKIPGVPRSGNTIYF
V: TRBV5-5; size: once; J: TRBJ1-4; D: NA; DNA: TGTGCCAGCAGCTTGCCAGTTGCAACTAATGAAAAACTGTTTTTT; CDR3: CASSLPVATNEKLFF
V: TRBV10-3; size: NA; J: TRBJ1-5; D: NA; DNA: TGTGCCATCAGCCAGGGTTCTCAGCCCCAGCATTTT; CDR3: CAISQGSQPQHF
V: TRBV30; size: few; J: TRBJ1-1; D: TRBD1; DNA: TGTGCCTGCCGGACCGGGACAGGAGGGAGCACTGAAGCTTTCTTT; CDR3: CACRTGTGGSTEAFF
V: TRBV2; size: few; J: TRBJ1-1; D: TRBD1; DNA: TGTGCCAGCAGGCCCGGGACAGGGGGCACTGAAGCTTTCTTT; CDR3: CASRPGTGGTEAFF
V: TRBV9; size: NA; J: TRBJ2-2; D: TRBD2; DNA: TGTGCCAGCAGCGTAGGGGTAGCGGGAGAGCTCGGGGAGCTGTTTTTT; CDR3: CASSVGVAGELGELFF
V: TRBV28; size: NA; J: TRBJ1-4; D: NA; DNA: TGTGCCACTTCTGGGGCCGGGTTACTGTTTTTT; CDR3: CATSGAGLLFF
V: TRBV9; size: NA; J: TRBJ2-1; D: TRBD2; DNA: TGTGCCAGCAGCGTAGAGAGCGCTTGGAGCGGGATAAGCGTCAATGAGCAGTTCTTC; CDR3: CASSVESAWSGISVNEQFF
V: TRBV29-1; size: NA; J: TRBJ2-2; D: NA; DNA: TGCAGCGTTCAGGAGGGGTTCACCGGGGAGCTGTTTTTT; CDR3: CSVQEGFTGELFF
V: TRBV29-1; size: NA; J: TRBJ2-7; D: TRBD2; DNA: TGCAGCGTTGTACGTCGGGGGGGCTACGAGCAGTACTTC; CDR3: CSVVRRGGYEQYF
V: TRBV7-6; size: NA; J: TRBJ2-2; D: TRBD2; DNA: TGTGCCAGCAGCTTAATGGGACTAGCCTCCTGGCCGAACCCGGGGGAGCTGTTTTTT; CDR3: CASSLMGLASWPNPGELFF
V: TRBV6-5; size: NA; J: TRBJ1-5; D: NA; DNA: TGTGCCAGCAGTCCTTCTTACCGAGGGAATCAGCCCCAGCATTTT; CDR3: CASSPSYRGNQPQHF
V: TRBV6-7; size: NA; J: TRBJ1-4; D: NA; DNA: TGTGCCAGCAGTTACTCACCAACAGGTTTTAATGAAAAACTGTTTTTT; CDR3: CASSYSPTGFNEKLFF
V: TRBV7-6; size: NA; J: TRBJ2-7; D: TRBD2; DNA: TGTGCCAGCAGCCCCCTAGGAGCGGGAGGGCCGGGGGAGCAGTACTTC; CDR3: CASSPLGAGGPGEQYF
V: TRBV4-1; size: NA; J: TRBJ2-3; D: NA; DNA: TGCGCCAGCAGCCAAGGCAGGGTAGATACGCAGTATTTT; CDR3: CASSQGRVDTQYF
V: TRBV20-1; size: once; J: TRBJ1-3; D: NA; DNA: TGCAGTGCTAGTGGCGGAGGTTCTGGAAACACCATATATTTT; CDR3: CSASGGGSGNTIYF
V: TRBV3-1/TRBV3-2; size: NA; J: TRBJ1-3; D: NA; DNA: TGTGCCAGCAGCCTTGGGCTGGGAAACACCATATATTTT; CDR3: CASSLGLGNTIYF
V: TRBV28; size: NA; J: TRBJ1-1; D: NA; DNA: TGTGCCAGCAGTTTGAGGTCCGGGACTGAAGCTTTCTTT; CDR3: CASSLRSGTEAFF
V: TRBV9; size: once; J: TRBJ1-2; D: TRBD1; DNA: TGTGCCAGCAGCGCCCGAGATGGGACAGGGATTGAAGGCTACACCTTC; CDR3: CASSARDGTGIEGYTF
V: TRBV6-5; size: NA; J: TRBJ1-2; D: NA; DNA: TGTGCCAGCAGTTACCCCCGACAGACCTATGGCTACACCTTC; CDR3: CASSYPRQTYGYTF